This note documents a single T cell receptor beta chain sequence. This record belongs to a study of blood T cell repertoires in COVID-19. Study-wide context: Spain, Italy and the United States supplied samples that represented acute and convalescent COVID-19. PBMCs, B-cell-depleted T cells, or T cells were the source of the cDNA or gDNA that made up the material.

Repertoires were generated with immunoSEQ multiplex PCR, while TCRdb's copy carries only in-frame clones and drops some. The top ten clones hold 3.5% to 4.5% of a sample with some 150,000 clones, approximately 83% of them seen once. CDR1 and CDR2 from the germline V gene are SGHNT and YYREEE (reference sequence). The CDR3 covers 12 residues. V lost 2 bases, J lost 6 bases, and 9 bases lay in between. Sequenced input: peripheral blood. This receptor was obtained from a woman aged 60 to 75 with acute or convalescent COVID-19. V is TRBV5-4 and J is TRBJ2-7; D ambiguous. As DNA, the CDR3 is TGTGCCAGCAGCTTAAGCCCCTCCGAGCAGTACTTC. Amino acids: CASSLSPSEQYF.